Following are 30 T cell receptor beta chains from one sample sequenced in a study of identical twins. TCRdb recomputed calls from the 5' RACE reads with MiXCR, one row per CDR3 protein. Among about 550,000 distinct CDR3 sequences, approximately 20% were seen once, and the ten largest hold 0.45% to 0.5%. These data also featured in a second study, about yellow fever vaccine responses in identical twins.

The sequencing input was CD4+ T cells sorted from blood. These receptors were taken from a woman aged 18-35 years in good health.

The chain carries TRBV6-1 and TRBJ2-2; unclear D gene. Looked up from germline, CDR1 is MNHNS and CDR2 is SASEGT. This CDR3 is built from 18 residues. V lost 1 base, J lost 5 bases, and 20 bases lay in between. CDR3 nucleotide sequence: TGTGCCAGCAGTGAAGTAAGGAACCGTGGATTTCGGACCGGGGAGCTGTTTTTT. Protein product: CASSEVRNRGFRTGELFF.

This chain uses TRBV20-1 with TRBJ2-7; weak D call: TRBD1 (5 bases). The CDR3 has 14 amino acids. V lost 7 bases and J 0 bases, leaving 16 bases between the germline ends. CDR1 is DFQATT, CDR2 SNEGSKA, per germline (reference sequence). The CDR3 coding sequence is TGCAGTGGTACACTTGGGGCCTCCTCCTACGAGCAGTACTTC. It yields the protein CSGTLGASSYEQYF.

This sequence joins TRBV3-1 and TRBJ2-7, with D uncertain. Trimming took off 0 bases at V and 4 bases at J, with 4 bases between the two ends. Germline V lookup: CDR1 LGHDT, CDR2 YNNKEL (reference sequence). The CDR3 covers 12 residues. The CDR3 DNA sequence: TGTGCCAGCAGCCAAGAGGTTTACGAGCAGTACTTC. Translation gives CASSQEVYEQYF.

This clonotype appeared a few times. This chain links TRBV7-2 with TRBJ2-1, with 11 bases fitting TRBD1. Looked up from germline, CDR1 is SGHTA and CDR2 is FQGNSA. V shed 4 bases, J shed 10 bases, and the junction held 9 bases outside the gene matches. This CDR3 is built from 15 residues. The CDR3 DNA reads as TGTGCCAGCAGCTCTTGGACAGGGGGCAAGGGAGAGCAGTTCTTC. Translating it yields CASSSWTGGKGEQFF. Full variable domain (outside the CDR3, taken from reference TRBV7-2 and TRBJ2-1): GAGVSQSPSNKVTEKGKDVELRCDPISGHTALYWYRQSLGQGLEFLIYFQGNSAPDKSGLPSDRFSAERTGGSVSTLTIQRTQQEDSAVYLCASSSWTGGKGEQFFGPGTRLTVL.

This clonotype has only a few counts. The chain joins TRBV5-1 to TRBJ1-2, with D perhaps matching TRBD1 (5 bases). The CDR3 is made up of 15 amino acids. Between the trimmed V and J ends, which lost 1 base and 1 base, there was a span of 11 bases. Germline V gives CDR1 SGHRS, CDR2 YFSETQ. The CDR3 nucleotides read TGCGCCAGCAGCTTGACAGGACCCGTTAACTATGGCTACACCTTC. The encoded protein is CASSLTGPVNYGYTF.

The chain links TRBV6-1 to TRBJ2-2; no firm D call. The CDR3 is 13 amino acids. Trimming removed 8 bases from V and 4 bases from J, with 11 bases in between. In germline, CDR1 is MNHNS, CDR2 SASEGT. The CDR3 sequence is CASGGFGTGELFF. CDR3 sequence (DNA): TGTGCCAGCGGTGGGTTCGGCACCGGGGAGCTGTTTTTT.

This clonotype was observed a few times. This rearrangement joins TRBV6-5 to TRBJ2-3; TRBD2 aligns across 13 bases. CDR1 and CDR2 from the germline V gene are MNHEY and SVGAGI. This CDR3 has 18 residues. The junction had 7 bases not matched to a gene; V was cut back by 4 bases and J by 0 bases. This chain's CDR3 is CASSFSGLAGSSTDTQYF. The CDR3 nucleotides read TGTGCCAGCAGTTTCTCGGGACTAGCGGGATCTAGCACAGATACGCAGTATTTT.

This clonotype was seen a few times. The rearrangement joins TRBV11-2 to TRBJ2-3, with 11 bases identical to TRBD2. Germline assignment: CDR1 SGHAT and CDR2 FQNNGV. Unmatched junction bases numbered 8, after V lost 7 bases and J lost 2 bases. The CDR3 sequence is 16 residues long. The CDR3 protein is CASIRGLAENTDTQYF. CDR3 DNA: TGTGCCAGCATTCGGGGACTAGCGGAGAACACAGATACGCAGTATTTT.

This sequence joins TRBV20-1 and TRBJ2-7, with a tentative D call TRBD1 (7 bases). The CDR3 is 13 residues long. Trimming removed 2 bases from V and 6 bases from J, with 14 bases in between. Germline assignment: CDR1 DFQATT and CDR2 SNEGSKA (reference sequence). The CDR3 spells CSARLNQGGEQYF. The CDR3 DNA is TGCAGTGCTAGATTGAATCAGGGGGGCGAGCAGTACTTC.

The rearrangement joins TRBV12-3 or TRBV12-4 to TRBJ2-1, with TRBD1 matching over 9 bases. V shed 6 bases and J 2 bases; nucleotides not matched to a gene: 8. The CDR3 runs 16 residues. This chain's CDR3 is CASRPSGTGPYNEQFF. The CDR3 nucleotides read TGTGCCAGCAGACCGTCCGGGACAGGGCCCTACAATGAGCAGTTCTTC.

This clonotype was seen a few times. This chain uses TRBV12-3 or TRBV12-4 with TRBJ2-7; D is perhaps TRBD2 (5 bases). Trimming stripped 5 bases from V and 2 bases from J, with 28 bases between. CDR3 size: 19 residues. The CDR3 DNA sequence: TGTGCCAGCAGTCCACAATTGCATCTCGGACTGGTCCCTACCTACGAGCAGTACTTC. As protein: CASSPQLHLGLVPTYEQYF.

This chain's CDR3 is CATSELLTGQETQYF. CDR3 sequence (DNA): TGTGCCACCAGTGAACTGTTGACAGGGCAAGAGACCCAGTACTTC. The J gene is TRBJ2-5, the V gene TRBV24-1, with 7 positions matching TRBD1. The V gene end was trimmed by 4 bases and the J gene end by 2 bases; junction bases not matched to a gene: 6. The CDR3 has 15 residues. Germline CDR1 KGHDR, CDR2 SFDVKD.

The CDR3 DNA follows: TGCAGCGGCGGGACCGGTAGGACCGGGGAGCTGTTTTTT. This translates into CSGGTGRTGELFF. This sequence joins TRBV29-1 and TRBJ2-2; a weak D match, TRBD2 (6 bases). Germline V lookup: CDR1 SQVTM, CDR2 ANQGSEA. Trimming removed 7 bases at V and 5 bases at J, with 14 bases between. The CDR3 has 13 residues.

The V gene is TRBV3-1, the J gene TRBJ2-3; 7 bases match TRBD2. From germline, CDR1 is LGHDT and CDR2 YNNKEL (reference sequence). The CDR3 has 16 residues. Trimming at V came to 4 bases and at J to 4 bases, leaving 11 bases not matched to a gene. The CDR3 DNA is TGTGCCAGCAGCCTCTCGGCTGGCGGGAGTGCAGATACGCAGTATTTT. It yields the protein CASSLSAGGSADTQYF.

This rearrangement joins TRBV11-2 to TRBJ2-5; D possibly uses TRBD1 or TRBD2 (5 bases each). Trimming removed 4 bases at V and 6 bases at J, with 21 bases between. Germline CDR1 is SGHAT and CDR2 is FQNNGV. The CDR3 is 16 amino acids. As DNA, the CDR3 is TGTGCCAGCAGCTCAGTAACGGGACCCTCTGGCAAGACCCAGTACTTC. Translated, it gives CASSSVTGPSGKTQYF.

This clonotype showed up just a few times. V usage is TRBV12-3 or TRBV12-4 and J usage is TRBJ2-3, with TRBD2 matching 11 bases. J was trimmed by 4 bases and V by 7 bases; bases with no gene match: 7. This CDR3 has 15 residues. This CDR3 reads CASILTSGVSDTQYF. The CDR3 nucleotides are TGTGCCAGCATATTGACTAGCGGGGTTTCAGATACGCAGTATTTT.

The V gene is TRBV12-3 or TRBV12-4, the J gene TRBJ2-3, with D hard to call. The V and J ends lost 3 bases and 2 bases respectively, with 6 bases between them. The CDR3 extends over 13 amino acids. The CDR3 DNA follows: TGTGCCAGCAGTTTTTCCTACACAGATACGCAGTATTTT. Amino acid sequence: CASSFSYTDTQYF.

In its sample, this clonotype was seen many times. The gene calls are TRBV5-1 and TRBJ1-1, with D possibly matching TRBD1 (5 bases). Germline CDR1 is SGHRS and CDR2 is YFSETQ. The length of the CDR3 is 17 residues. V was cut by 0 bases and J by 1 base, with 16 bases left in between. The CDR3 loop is CASSLAVSGTGNTEAFF. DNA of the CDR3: TGCGCCAGCAGCTTGGCTGTTTCGGGGACCGGGAACACTGAAGCTTTCTTT.

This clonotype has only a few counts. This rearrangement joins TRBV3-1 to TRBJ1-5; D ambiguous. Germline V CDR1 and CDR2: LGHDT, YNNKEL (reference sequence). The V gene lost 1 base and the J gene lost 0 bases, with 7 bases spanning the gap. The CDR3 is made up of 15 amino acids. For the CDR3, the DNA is TGTGCCAGCAGCCAAGGACGTTATAGCAATCAGCCCCAGCATTTT. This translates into CASSQGRYSNQPQHF.

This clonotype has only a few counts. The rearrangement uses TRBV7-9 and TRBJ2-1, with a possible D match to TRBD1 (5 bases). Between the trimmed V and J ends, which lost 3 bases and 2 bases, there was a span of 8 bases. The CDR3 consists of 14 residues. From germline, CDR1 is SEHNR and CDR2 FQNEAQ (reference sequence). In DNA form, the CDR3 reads TGTGCCAGCAGCTTGACAGTAACCTACAATGAGCAGTTCTTC. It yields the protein CASSLTVTYNEQFF.

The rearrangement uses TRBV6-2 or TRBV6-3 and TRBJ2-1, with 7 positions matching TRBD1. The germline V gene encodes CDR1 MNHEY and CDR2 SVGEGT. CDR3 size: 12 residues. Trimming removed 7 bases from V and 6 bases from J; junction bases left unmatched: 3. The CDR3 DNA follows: TGTGCCAGCAAAACAGGGGTCAATGAGCAGTTCTTC. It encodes CASKTGVNEQFF.

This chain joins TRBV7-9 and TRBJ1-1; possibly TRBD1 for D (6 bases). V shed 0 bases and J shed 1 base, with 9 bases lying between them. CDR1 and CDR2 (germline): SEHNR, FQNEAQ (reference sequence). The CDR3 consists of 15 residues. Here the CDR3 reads CASSLAGGPNTEAFF. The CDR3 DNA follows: TGTGCCAGCAGCTTAGCTGGGGGGCCGAACACTGAAGCTTTCTTT.

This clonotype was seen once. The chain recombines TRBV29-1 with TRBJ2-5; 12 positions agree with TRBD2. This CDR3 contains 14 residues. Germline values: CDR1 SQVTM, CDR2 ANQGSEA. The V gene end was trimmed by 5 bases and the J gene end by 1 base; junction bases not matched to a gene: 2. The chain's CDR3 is CSVTSGGSQETQYF. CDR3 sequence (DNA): TGCAGCGTTACTAGCGGGGGGTCCCAAGAGACCCAGTACTTC.

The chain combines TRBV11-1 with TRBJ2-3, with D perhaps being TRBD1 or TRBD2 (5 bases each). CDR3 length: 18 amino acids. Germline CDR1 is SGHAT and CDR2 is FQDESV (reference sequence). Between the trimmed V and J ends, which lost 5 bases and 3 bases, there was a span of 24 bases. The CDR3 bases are TGTGCCAGCAGCCCCCGTCCCTGGAGCAGGTGGGGGACAGATACGCAGTATTTT. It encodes CASSPRPWSRWGTDTQYF.

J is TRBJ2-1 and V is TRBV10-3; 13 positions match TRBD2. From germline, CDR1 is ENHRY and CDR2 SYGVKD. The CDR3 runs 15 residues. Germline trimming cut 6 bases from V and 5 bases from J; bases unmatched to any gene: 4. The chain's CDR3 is CAIRKGLAGDNEQFF. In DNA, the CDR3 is TGTGCCATCAGGAAAGGACTAGCGGGAGACAATGAGCAGTTCTTC.

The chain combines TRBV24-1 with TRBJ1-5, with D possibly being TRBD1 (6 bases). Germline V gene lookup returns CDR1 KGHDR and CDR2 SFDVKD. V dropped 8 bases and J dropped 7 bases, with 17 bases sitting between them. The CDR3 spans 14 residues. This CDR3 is CATTVTGLGQPQHF. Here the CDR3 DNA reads TGTGCCACCACTGTTACAGGGTTAGGGCAGCCCCAGCATTTT.

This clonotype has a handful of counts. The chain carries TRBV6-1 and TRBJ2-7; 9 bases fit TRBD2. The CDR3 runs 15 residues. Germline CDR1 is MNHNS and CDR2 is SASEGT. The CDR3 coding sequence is TGTGCCAGCAGTCCGACTAGCGGAAGCTCCTACGAGCAGTACGTG. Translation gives CASSPTSGSSYEQYV.

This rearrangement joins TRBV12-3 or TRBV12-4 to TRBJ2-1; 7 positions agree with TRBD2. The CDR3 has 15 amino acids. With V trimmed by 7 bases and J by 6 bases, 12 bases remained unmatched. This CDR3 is CASTPEWGGINEQFF. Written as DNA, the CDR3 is TGTGCCAGCACCCCTGAGTGGGGGGGAATCAATGAGCAGTTCTTC.

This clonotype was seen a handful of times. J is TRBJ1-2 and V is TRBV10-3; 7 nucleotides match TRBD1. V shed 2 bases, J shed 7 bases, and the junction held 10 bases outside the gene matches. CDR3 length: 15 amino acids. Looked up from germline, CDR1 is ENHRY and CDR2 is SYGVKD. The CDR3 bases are TGTGCCATCAGTGAGGGGACAGTCCCGGGAGGTGGCTACACCTTC. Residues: CAISEGTVPGGGYTF.

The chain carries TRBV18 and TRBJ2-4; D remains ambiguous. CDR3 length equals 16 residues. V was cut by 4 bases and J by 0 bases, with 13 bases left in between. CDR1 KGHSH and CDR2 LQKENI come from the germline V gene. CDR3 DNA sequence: TGTGCCAGCTCACTTAGTGCGCCGATAGCCAAAAACATTCAGTACTTC. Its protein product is CASSLSAPIAKNIQYF. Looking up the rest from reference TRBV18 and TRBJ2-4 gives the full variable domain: NAGVMQNPRHLVRRRGQEARLRCSPMKGHSHVYWYRQLPEEGLKFMVYLQKENIIDESGMPKERFSAEFPKEGPSILRIQQVVRGDSAAYFCASSLSAPIAKNIQYFGAGTRLSVL.